Below are 25 T cell receptor beta chains sequenced from a single sample in a study of control samples from healthy donors and cancer patients. The method was immunoSEQ multiplex PCR; TCRdb's version includes in-frame clones alone and lacks a portion of them. Here the sample spans roughly 20,000 clones, around 84% being singletons. Sequencing was performed on PBMCs. These receptors were taken from an older woman with lung cancer.

This chain links TRBV2 with TRBJ2-2, with no clear D. This CDR3 has 12 amino acids. Germline CDR1 SNHLY, CDR2 FYNNEI. Trimming took off 5 bases at V and 3 bases at J, with 4 bases between the two ends. DNA for the CDR3: TGTGCCAGCAGTCTTCACACCGGGGAGCTGTTTTTT. Its translation is CASSLHTGELFF.

The chain joins TRBV5-6 to TRBJ2-2; D call uncertain. The length of the CDR3 is 15 residues. Germline V gene data show CDR1 as SGHDT and CDR2 as YYEEEE. V lost 0 bases and J lost 0, with 6 bases in between. As DNA, the CDR3 is TGTGCCAGCAGCTTGGACAGCACGAACACCGGGGAGCTGTTTTTT. Its protein is CASSLDSTNTGELFF.

The CDR3 loop is CASTPKGGTEAFF. CDR3 nucleotide sequence: TGTGCCAGCACCCCTAAAGGGGGGACTGAAGCTTTCTTT. The V and J genes are TRBV6-5 and TRBJ1-1; possibly TRBD1 for D (6 bases). V lost 7 bases, J lost 5 bases, and 14 bases lay in between. CDR3 size: 13 residues. From germline, CDR1 is MNHEY and CDR2 SVGAGI.

This clone turned up a few times. The chain couples TRBV12-3 or TRBV12-4 to TRBJ1-2; D gene uncertain. V lost 1 base to trimming and J lost 8 bases, with 11 bases between them. The CDR3 has 13 amino acids. Here the CDR3 reads CASSLGSAGGYTF. The CDR3, as DNA: TGTGCCAGCAGTTTAGGATCGGCGGGAGGCTACACCTTC.

This clone appeared a few times. V usage is TRBV5-8 and J usage is TRBJ1-1, with 9 bases that match TRBD1. V lost 5 bases to trimming and J lost 1 base; unmatched junction nucleotides: 6. The CDR3 contains 15 residues. CDR1 is SGHTS and CDR2 is YDEGEE in the germline V gene. This chain's CDR3 is CASSYGDRENTEAFF. CDR3 in DNA: TGTGCCAGCAGTTATGGGGACAGGGAGAACACTGAAGCTTTCTTT. Drawing the rest from reference TRBV5-8 and TRBJ1-1, the complete variable domain is EAGVTQSPTHLIKTRGQQATLRCSPISGHTSVYWYQQALGLGLQFLLWYDEGEERNRGNFPPRFSGRQFPNYSSELNVNALELEDSALYLCASSYGDRENTEAFFGQGTRLTVV.

The gene calls are TRBV5-1 and TRBJ1-6, with 7 bases identical to TRBD1. Trimming took 2 bases from V and 7 from J; bases not matched to a gene: 3. Germline V gene data show CDR1 as SGHRS and CDR2 as YFSETQ. This CDR3 is built from 14 residues. The CDR3 DNA sequence: TGCGCCAGCAGCTTAGGGGACAGAAATTCACCCCTCCACTTT. Translating gives CASSLGDRNSPLHF.

This sequence joins TRBV5-1 and TRBJ2-3; perhaps TRBD2 as D (5 bases). The V and J ends lost 0 bases and 0 bases respectively, with 5 bases between them. The CDR3 sequence is 14 residues long. From germline, CDR1 is SGHRS and CDR2 YFSETQ. The CDR3 loop reads CASSLGTSTDTQYF. The CDR3, as DNA: TGCGCCAGCAGCTTGGGGACTAGCACAGATACGCAGTATTTT.

The CDR3 DNA reads TGTGCCACCAGTGCCTCTCCAGGGGAAGGAAACACCATATATTTT. Protein: CATSASPGEGNTIYF. V usage is TRBV24-1 and J usage is TRBJ1-3; maybe TRBD1 (6 bases). In germline, CDR1 is KGHDR, CDR2 SFDVKD. CDR3 length: 15 residues. The V end was cut by 5 bases, the J end by 4 bases, with 14 bases between.

The rearrangement joins TRBV6-2 or TRBV6-3 to TRBJ1-1, with D perhaps TRBD1 (5 bases). The CDR3 consists of 12 residues. Germline assignment: CDR1 MNHEY and CDR2 SVGEGT. V was trimmed by 5 bases and J by 4 bases, leaving 8 bases between them. The CDR3 sequence: CASSRGPTEAFF. DNA for the CDR3: TGTGCCAGCAGTAGGGGTCCCACTGAAGCTTTCTTT.

This clone was seen once. V usage is TRBV7-2 and J usage is TRBJ2-5, with D tentatively TRBD2 (7 bases). Trimming removed 1 base from V and 6 bases from J, with 12 bases in between. CDR3 length: 14 residues. CDR1 SGHTA and CDR2 FQGNSA come from the germline V gene. The CDR3 DNA is TGTGCCAGCAGCTTAGGGGGGGGGCTCAAGACCCAGTACTTC. Residues: CASSLGGGLKTQYF.

The chain couples TRBV6-2 or TRBV6-3 to TRBJ1-4; TRBD1 matches 11 bases. The CDR3 has 16 amino acids. Unmatched junction bases numbered 6, after V lost 5 bases and J lost 4 bases. Germline V CDR1 and CDR2: MNHEY, SVGEGT. CDR3 sequence: CASSTGQGDRNEKLFF. CDR3 DNA: TGTGCCAGCAGTACGGGACAGGGGGACCGTAATGAAAAACTGTTTTTT.

The gene calls are TRBV29-1 and TRBJ1-4, with 10 bases identical to TRBD1. Germline V lookup: CDR1 SQVTM, CDR2 ANQGSEA. The CDR3 loop spans 13 amino acids. Trimming took 7 bases from V and 5 from J; bases not matched to a gene: 4. CDR3 bases: TGCAGCGCCGGACAGGGGGGAAATGAAAAACTGTTTTTT. It yields the protein CSAGQGGNEKLFF.

The chain carries TRBV29-1 and TRBJ2-2; D call uncertain. The CDR3 loop spans 11 amino acids. The V and J ends lost 4 bases and 3 bases respectively, with 3 bases between them. From germline, CDR1 is SQVTM and CDR2 ANQGSEA. CDR3 nucleotides: TGCAGCGTTGGTGACACCGGGGAGCTGTTTTTT. It encodes CSVGDTGELFF.

In DNA form, the CDR3 reads TGTGCCAGCAGCTGGGACAGGCTTGGGGAAAACATTCAGTACTTC. This codes for CASSWDRLGENIQYF. The chain uses TRBV3-1 (or the pseudogene TRBV3-2) and TRBJ2-4, with 8 positions matching TRBD1. J gave up 5 bases and V 5 bases, and 8 bases lay outside the gene matches. The CDR3 length is 15 residues. Germline V CDR1 and CDR2: LGHDT, YNNKEL (reference sequence).

This clone was counted a few times. The chain couples TRBV5-1 to TRBJ2-2, with 7 bases that match TRBD1. Per the germline V gene, CDR1 is SGHRS and CDR2 is YFSETQ. Unmatched junction bases numbered 4, after V lost 7 bases and J lost 1 base. CDR3 length equals 14 residues. In nucleotides, the CDR3 is TGCGCCAGCGCCGACAGGGTGAACACCGGGGAGCTGTTTTTT. Its translation: CASADRVNTGELFF.

This chain joins TRBV14 and TRBJ1-6; TRBD1 is a possible D gene (5 bases). Germline V lookup: CDR1 SGHDN, CDR2 FVKESK. Trimming took 3 bases from V and 11 from J, leaving 20 bases between them. The CDR3 runs 16 residues. CDR3 loop: CASSQRLGRGLTPLHF. The CDR3 DNA sequence: TGTGCCAGCAGCCAGAGGTTGGGAAGGGGATTGACACCCCTCCACTTT.

This clone appeared a single time. The V call is TRBV6-5, the J call TRBJ2-7; 8 nucleotides align to TRBD2. Losses at the gene ends were 6 bases for V and 5 bases for J; bases not matched to a gene: 6. This CDR3 spans 13 amino acids. The germline gives CDR1 MNHEY, CDR2 SVGAGI. The CDR3 reads CASRRSGSNEQYF. CDR3 bases: TGTGCCAGCAGACGGAGCGGGAGCAACGAGCAGTACTTC.

This rearrangement joins TRBV28 to TRBJ2-1, with TRBD2 matching over 7 bases. The trim removed 7 bases at V and 8 bases at J, leaving 17 bases unmatched. Germline CDR1 and CDR2: MDHEN and SYDVKM. There are 16 residues in the CDR3. CDR3 bases: TGTGCCAGCACCTTGGGAACTAGCGCTCCGCTCGATGAGCAGTTCTTC. It yields the protein CASTLGTSAPLDEQFF.

This chain connects TRBV9 to TRBJ2-5; D is tentatively TRBD1 or TRBD2 (5 bases each). The CDR3 sequence is 15 residues long. V lost 0 bases and J 5 bases, leaving 14 bases between the germline ends. Germline lookup yields CDR1 SGDLS and CDR2 YYNGEE. CDR3 nucleotide sequence: TGTGCCAGCAGCGTAGCAGGGTGGGAGAGGGAGACCCAGTACTTC. The encoded protein is CASSVAGWERETQYF.

V and J are TRBV28 and TRBJ1-5; D unclear. This CDR3 has 12 amino acids. V was trimmed by 8 bases and J by 2 bases, leaving 7 bases between them. The germline CDR1 and CDR2 sequences are MDHEN and SYDVKM. The CDR3 DNA is TGTGCCAGCGGGCAGGGCAATCAGCCCCAGCATTTT. Its translation: CASGQGNQPQHF.

The rearrangement links TRBV7-9 to TRBJ2-2, with D possibly TRBD1 on 6 matching bases. CDR1 is SEHNR and CDR2 is FQNEAQ in the germline V gene (reference sequence). The V gene lost 4 bases and the J gene lost 3 bases, with 12 bases spanning the gap. The CDR3 totals 15 residues. The CDR3 DNA is TGTGCCAGCAGCTACAGGGAAGACGACACCGGGGAGCTGTTTTTT. It specifies CASSYREDDTGELFF. Complete variable domain (other parts from reference TRBV7-9 and TRBJ2-2): DTGVSQNPRHKITKRGQNVTFRCDPISEHNRLYWYRQTLGQGPEFLTYFQNEAQLEKSRLLSDRFSAERPKGSFSTLEIQRTEQGDSAMYLCASSYREDDTGELFFGEGSRLTVL.

As concerns this clone: In the same sample, other DNA sequences code for this CDR3. This chain uses TRBV28 with TRBJ1-2, with TRBD1 matching 8 bases. V trimming: 5 bases; J trimming: 4 bases; junction bases outside the gene matches: 9. Germline CDR1 reads MDHEN; CDR2 reads SYDVKM. The CDR3 length is 15 residues. CDR3: CASSPSGTGSYGYTF. CDR3 DNA sequence: TGTGCCAGCAGTCCCAGCGGGACAGGATCCTATGGCTACACCTTC.

The V gene is TRBV9, the J gene TRBJ2-7; D gene ambiguous. Trimming removed 0 bases at V and 0 bases at J, with 4 bases between. This CDR3 is built from 13 residues. Per germline, CDR1 SGDLS and CDR2 YYNGEE. The CDR3 loop is CASSVGPSYEQYF. The CDR3 coding sequence is TGTGCCAGCAGCGTAGGACCCTCCTACGAGCAGTACTTC. The complete variable domain, with remaining parts taken from reference TRBV9 and TRBJ2-7, reads DSGVTQTPKHLITATGQRVTLRCSPRSGDLSVYWYQQSLDQGLQFLIQYYNGEERAKGNILERFSAQQFPDLHSELNLSSLELGDSALYFCASSVGPSYEQYFGPGTRLTVT.

This chain links TRBV7-8 with TRBJ2-1; D gene unclear. Germline V gene data show CDR1 as SGHVS and CDR2 as FQNEAQ. This CDR3 is 16 amino acids long. The ends were cut back, 0 bases at V and 0 bases at J, with 9 bases in the middle. CDR3 amino acids: CASSLAVSSSYNEQFF. CDR3 nucleotide sequence: TGTGCCAGCAGCTTAGCAGTGTCTAGCTCCTACAATGAGCAGTTCTTC.

This clone has only a few counts. The chain has TRBV20-1 and TRBJ2-3; D ambiguous. The V gene lost 7 bases and the J gene lost 2 bases, with 4 bases spanning the gap. CDR1 and CDR2 from the germline V gene are DFQATT and SNEGSKA (reference sequence). This CDR3 is 10 amino acids long. CDR3 DNA: TGCAGTGGCCACACAGATACGCAGTATTTT. This sequence encodes CSGHTDTQYF.